A single sample is the source of the 9 T cell receptor beta chains below, sequenced in a study of cytomegalovirus exposure and HLA in healthy donors. The primer mix had 60 Vbeta and 13 Jbeta primers. Clones were sequenced by immunoSEQ multiplex PCR, and TCRdb holds only the in-frame ones, with some missing. Here the sample spans 150,000 to 200,000 clones, 75% being singletons. Sequences were obtained from PBMCs. The receptors come from a woman aged 40 to 50 in good health and CMV-seropositive.

The rearrangement uses TRBV6-6 and TRBJ2-7; possible D gene TRBD2, 6 bases. The CDR3 has 14 residues. V dropped 6 bases and J dropped 3 bases, with 15 bases sitting between them. Germline-derived CDR1 and CDR2 are MNHNY and SVGAGI (reference sequence). Here the CDR3 reads CASSRGAGIYEQYF. The CDR3 nucleotides read TGTGCCAGCAGCCGCGGGGCGGGCATCTACGAGCAGTACTTC.

The genes are TRBV19 and TRBJ2-3; D is perhaps TRBD1 (7 bases). The CDR3 covers 17 residues. The V end was cut by 3 bases, the J end by 0 bases, with 16 bases between. Germline CDR1 LNHDA, CDR2 SQIVND (reference sequence). The CDR3 loop is CASSIVGGGYSTDTQYF. CDR3 bases: TGTGCCAGTAGTATCGTAGGAGGGGGCTATAGCACAGATACGCAGTATTTT.

The chain carries TRBV2 and TRBJ1-2; possibly TRBD1 for D (6 bases). Germline CDR1 reads SNHLY; CDR2 reads FYNNEI. With 6 bases removed from V and 8 bases from J, the gap between germline ends came to 16 bases. The CDR3 covers 13 residues. CDR3 sequence: CASRRDTDSGYTF. In DNA, the CDR3 is TGTGCCAGCAGACGGGACACTGACTCGGGCTACACCTTC.

The V and J genes are TRBV19 and TRBJ2-3; possible D gene TRBD1, 5 bases. This CDR3 has 15 residues. Germline CDR1 LNHDA, CDR2 SQIVND (reference sequence). The V end lost 3 bases, the J end lost 6 bases, and 16 bases lay between the germline ends. The CDR3 region is CASSIRQGHSDTQYF. In DNA form, the CDR3 reads TGTGCCAGTAGTATTAGGCAGGGTCACTCCGATACGCAGTATTTT.

The chain recombines TRBV25-1 with TRBJ1-5; 11 bases line up with TRBD1. The CDR3 loop spans 15 amino acids. Germline V gene data show CDR1 as MGHDK and CDR2 as SYGVNS. With V trimmed by 5 bases and J by 6 bases, 6 bases remained unmatched. CDR3 bases: TGTGCCAGCAGTACCGGACAGGGGGCATCTCAGCCCCAGCATTTT. Translating it yields CASSTGQGASQPQHF.

The rearrangement uses TRBV2 and TRBJ1-2, with 7 bases aligning to TRBD1. The germline V gene encodes CDR1 SNHLY and CDR2 FYNNEI. This CDR3 spans 15 amino acids. V was clipped by 6 bases and J by 2 bases; unmatched bases: 9. The CDR3 here is CASRSDRAENYGYTF. CDR3 bases: TGTGCCAGCAGGTCCGACAGGGCGGAGAACTATGGCTACACCTTC.

A few counts support this clone. The V and J genes are TRBV18 and TRBJ2-5; TRBD2 matches at 7 bases. Germline-derived CDR1 and CDR2 are KGHSH and LQKENI. Trimming at V came to 5 bases and at J to 4 bases, leaving 13 bases not matched to a gene. This CDR3 is 16 amino acids long. CDR3 amino acids: CASSSLFGSGGETQYF. DNA of the CDR3: TGTGCCAGCTCATCGCTCTTTGGTTCGGGGGGAGAGACCCAGTACTTC. Complete variable domain (other parts from reference TRBV18 and TRBJ2-5): NAGVMQNPRHLVRRRGQEARLRCSPMKGHSHVYWYRQLPEEGLKFMVYLQKENIIDESGMPKERFSAEFPKEGPSILRIQQVVRGDSAAYFCASSSLFGSGGETQYFGPGTRLLVL.

The CDR3 DNA is TGTGCCAGCAGCGTAGGAGGAAAAGGGAGGGCAGATACGCAGTATTTT. Translated: CASSVGGKGRADTQYF. The rearrangement joins TRBV9 to TRBJ2-3; 7 bases agree with TRBD2. V gave up 0 bases and J gave up 4 bases; unmatched junction bases: 8. This CDR3 is built from 16 residues. Germline lookup yields CDR1 SGDLS and CDR2 YYNGEE.

The CDR3 DNA reads as TGTGCCTCCAAAGGCGGGAGAGGTGGGAATGAGCAGTTCTTC. It is translated as CASKGGRGGNEQFF. The chain recombines TRBV6-1 with TRBJ2-1, with TRBD2 matching 7 bases. After removal of 11 bases from V and 7 bases from J, the junction contained 14 bases not matched to a gene. The CDR3 has 14 residues. Per the germline V gene, CDR1 is MNHNS and CDR2 is SASEGT.